The clone carrying this T cell receptor beta chain was seen ten or more times. Its antigen is still unknown. This specimen comes from a study of post-analysis software for immune sequencing data. General observations from the study: A significant reduction in normalized Chao1 diversity was observed in multiple sclerosis patients versus controls. A handful of TRBV segments (TRBV5-6, TRBV5-1 and TRBV20-1 among them) occurred more frequently in patients than in controls.

Presence of unique molecular identifiers characterized the TCR beta cDNA libraries. Yield was some 540,000 cDNA molecules from roughly 0.93 to 9.6 million T cells. TCRdb re-analysed the PCR reads in MiXCR, keeping a single row per CDR3 protein. The data contain around 200,000 distinct CDR3 sequences, 29% of them singletons. The CDR3 is 15 residues long. The V gene end was trimmed by 3 bases and the J gene end by 7 bases; junction bases not matched to a gene: 8. This receptor was obtained from a girl aged 2 to 17 with multiple sclerosis. The V gene is TRBV12-3 or TRBV12-4, the J gene TRBJ2-1; 8 bases fit TRBD2. Sequenced: blood. The CDR3 DNA reads TGTGCCAGCAGTTTGATTAGCGGGGCTCGAAATGAGCAGTTCTTC. Protein: CASSLISGARNEQFF.